The 21 T cell receptor beta chains below all came from one sample that was sequenced in a study of metastatic and nonmetastatic thyroid tumors (dated by TCRdb to the early 2020s). Libraries were made using PCR. Sequencing instrument: Illumina HiSeq 4000. TCRdb passed the public sequencing reads through fastp at Q25 and MiXCR, retaining productive beta sequences. Recorded for this sample are roughly 21,000 clones; 28% of them occurred a single time. Approximately 15% of the sample goes to the ten largest clones. None of the patients had been given any treatment before thyroid surgery. Material: tumor tissue. Receptor source: a male donor with papillary thyroid cancer or a benign thyroid nodule (not recorded which). Some clones in this sample may be carry-over from other donors' samples.

The chain employs TRBV20-1 and TRBJ1-4; TRBD1 matches 7 bases. J was trimmed by 5 bases and V by 4 bases; bases with no gene match: 10. CDR1 DFQATT and CDR2 SNEGSKA come from the germline V gene (reference sequence). The CDR3 totals 15 residues. CDR3 loop: CSAIEDRLSNEKLFF. The CDR3 region has the DNA TGCAGTGCTATCGAGGACAGGTTATCGAATGAAAAACTGTTTTTT.

This clone has only a few counts. The J gene is TRBJ1-6, the V gene TRBV6-2 or TRBV6-3; D not certain. CDR3 length: 16 residues. The ends were cut back, 4 bases at V and 7 bases at J, with 17 bases in the middle. The V gene's germline CDR1 is MNHEY and CDR2 SVGEGT. The CDR3 DNA reads TGTGCCAGCAGTTCCACCGGGTCCGGCGCGAATTCACCCCTCCACTTT. Translated, it gives CASSSTGSGANSPLHF.

Turning to this clone: This may stem from a read error, because a much larger clone lies one nucleotide away. In the same sample, other DNA sequences code for this CDR3. The chain employs TRBV20-1 and TRBJ1-1; D unresolved. The CDR3 covers 14 residues. Per germline, CDR1 DFQATT and CDR2 SNEGSKA (reference sequence). Trimming cost V 1 base and J 9 bases, with 18 bases left between them. CDR3 nucleotides: TGCAGTGCTAGAGGTCACATGGGTGGCGCCAAAGCTTTCTTT. Protein sequence: CSARGHMGGAKAFF.

The rearrangement joins TRBV9 to TRBJ2-1; 7 positions agree with TRBD1. Germline V gene lookup returns CDR1 SGDLS and CDR2 YYNGEE. The CDR3 has 14 amino acids. Germline trimming cut 3 bases from V and 13 bases from J; bases unmatched to any gene: 13. CDR3 nucleotides: TGTGCCAGCAGCGACCTCGGGACAGCCGTCGATCAGTTCTTC. This translates into CASSDLGTAVDQFF.

The gene calls are TRBV11-3 and TRBJ2-7; D ambiguous. Trimming cost V 3 bases and J 2 bases, with 14 bases left between them. The CDR3 length is 15 residues. Germline CDR1 reads SGHNT; CDR2 reads YENEEA. For the CDR3, the DNA is TGTGCCAGCAGCTTTTCGAATGTCTGGCCCTACGAGCAGTACTTC. Protein: CASSFSNVWPYEQYF.

A few counts support this clone. The chain employs TRBV11-2 and TRBJ1-3; D remains ambiguous. Deletions cut 5 bases from V and 0 bases from J, with 14 bases between. CDR3 length equals 16 residues. In germline, CDR1 is SGHAT, CDR2 FQNNGV. The CDR3 sequence: CASSRLVEVSGNTIYF. The CDR3 DNA reads TGTGCCAGCAGCCGACTCGTAGAAGTCTCTGGAAACACCATATATTTT.

This clone was observed many times. Other nucleotide sequences in the sample specify the same CDR3. The chain recombines TRBV15 with TRBJ2-7; TRBD2 matches at 7 bases. CDR1 and CDR2 from the germline V gene are LNHNV and YYDKDF (reference sequence). The V gene end was trimmed by 0 bases and the J gene end by 13 bases; junction bases not matched to a gene: 9. The CDR3 has 13 residues. CDR3 region: CATSRDSSAGRYF. CDR3 coding DNA: TGTGCCACCAGCAGAGATAGTTCAGCGGGACGATACTTC.

As to this clone: This may be a read error: a much more frequent sequence differs by one nucleotide. The DNA of the CDR3 is TGTGCCACCAGTGACCCAACAGGGTTAGGAAGCACAGATAAGCAGTATTTT. It is translated as CATSDPTGLGSTDKQYF. This chain connects TRBV24-1 to TRBJ2-3; the D gene is possibly TRBD1 (6 bases). The CDR3 totals 17 residues. Germline V lookup: CDR1 KGHDR, CDR2 SFDVKD.

This clone came up a few times. The gene calls are TRBV20-1 and TRBJ2-5; TRBD2 matches at 9 bases. After removal of 1 base from V and 4 bases from J, the junction contained 4 bases not matched to a gene. The CDR3 is 14 residues long. The germline CDR1 and CDR2 sequences are DFQATT and SNEGSKA (reference sequence). CDR3 loop: CSARGLAALETQYF. CDR3 DNA sequence: TGCAGTGCTAGAGGACTAGCGGCGTTAGAGACCCAGTACTTC.

V gene TRBV7-9 combines with J gene TRBJ2-7; tentatively, D is TRBD1 or TRBD2 (5 bases each). V was pared by 5 bases and J by 9 bases, with 23 bases between. The germline V gene encodes CDR1 SEHNR and CDR2 FQNEAQ (reference sequence). The CDR3 sequence is 15 residues long. CDR3 nucleotides: TGTGCCAGCAGCCTCGGAACAGGTTCTTCTGAGGGGCAGTACTTC. Translation gives CASSLGTGSSEGQYF.

The chain combines TRBV30 with TRBJ2-7; D gene unclear. Germline lookup yields CDR1 GTSNPN and CDR2 SVGIG (reference sequence). This CDR3 comprises 11 residues. Trimming took 5 bases from V and 4 from J, leaving 9 bases between them. The CDR3 DNA reads as TGTGCCTGGGTTTTAGGGTACGAGCAGTACTTC. It specifies CAWVLGYEQYF.

This clone came up many times. The chain recombines TRBV5-1 with TRBJ2-5; D might be TRBD1 (5 bases). The CDR3 loop spans 17 amino acids. CDR1 and CDR2 (germline): SGHRS, YFSETQ. Trimming removed 0 bases from V and 3 bases from J, with 18 bases in between. The CDR3 DNA reads as TGCGCCAGCAGCTTGGGACAGAGTGTTGGGTGGGAAGAGACCCAGTACTTC. Translation: CASSLGQSVGWEETQYF.

The chain recombines TRBV28 with TRBJ1-2, with 11 bases that match TRBD1. Trimming took 2 bases from V and 5 from J; bases not matched to a gene: 10. The CDR3 has 17 amino acids. CDR1 is MDHEN, CDR2 SYDVKM, per germline. The CDR3, as DNA: TGTGCCAGCAGTTTAGCCCACAGGGACAGGGGGAAATATGGCTACACCTTC. It yields the protein CASSLAHRDRGKYGYTF.

This clone occurred a few times. The gene calls are TRBV20-1 and TRBJ2-1, with 8 bases matching TRBD2. Germline V gene data show CDR1 as DFQATT and CDR2 as SNEGSKA (reference sequence). With 7 bases clipped from V and 4 bases from J, the junction kept 12 bases outside the gene matches. The CDR3 totals 15 residues. The CDR3 reads CSVVATSAEYNEQFF. CDR3 nucleotides: TGCAGTGTCGTAGCGACTAGCGCAGAATACAATGAGCAGTTCTTC.

This clone was picked up a small number of times. The CDR3 reads CASTRSSLKSGVGYTF. The CDR3 DNA sequence: TGTGCCAGCACCCGAAGCTCGTTAAAGTCGGGAGTGGGCTACACCTTC. The chain employs TRBV6-1 and TRBJ1-2; D is unresolved. The germline V gene encodes CDR1 MNHNS and CDR2 SASEGT. This CDR3 comprises 16 residues. Between the trimmed V and J ends, which lost 7 bases and 8 bases, there was a span of 26 bases.

The table lists this clone with a count of one. This CDR3 reads CASSSITGNGEQYF. CDR3 DNA sequence: TGCGCCAGCAGCTCGATCACAGGGAACGGCGAGCAGTACTTC. This chain connects TRBV5-1 to TRBJ2-7; TRBD1 might be the D (6 bases). Germline V gives CDR1 SGHRS, CDR2 YFSETQ. The CDR3 sequence is 14 residues long. V lost 3 bases to trimming and J lost 6 bases, with 16 bases between them.

The rearrangement uses TRBV10-3 and TRBJ1-4; D might be TRBD1 (5 bases). CDR1 ENHRY and CDR2 SYGVKD come from the germline V gene. This CDR3 has 15 amino acids. Trimming removed 0 bases from V and 6 bases from J, with 11 bases in between. The CDR3 DNA sequence: TGTGCCATCAGTGAGTCGAGCAGGGCGGATGAAAAACTGTTTTTT. This codes for CAISESSRADEKLFF.

Comment on this clone: At one end, the junction sequence differs from germline, possibly due to a read error. This chain connects TRBV6-2 or TRBV6-3 to TRBJ1-2; D may be TRBD1 (5 bases). CDR1 and CDR2 (germline): MNHEY, SVGEGT. CDR3 length: 13 residues. CDR3 region: CASSYDSIYCYTF. The CDR3 nucleotides are TGTGCCAGCAGTTACGACAGTATCTATTGCTACACCTTC.

About this clone itself: A much larger clone differs by one base, so this may be a read error. The V call is TRBV11-3, the J call TRBJ2-3; D not resolved. There are 12 residues in the CDR3. Germline CDR1 is SGHNT and CDR2 is YENEEA. The CDR3 spells CVSSLHTDTQYF. The DNA of the CDR3 is TGTGTCAGCAGCTTACACACAGATACGCAGTATTTT.

This clone is medium-sized by share. The CDR3 sequence is CASSFRGGAGVETQYF. CDR3 nucleotide sequence: TGTGCCAGCAGTTTTCGGGGAGGCGCGGGAGTCGAGACCCAGTACTTC. The V call is TRBV28, the J call TRBJ2-5, with 7 nucleotides matching TRBD2. The CDR3 consists of 16 residues. Trimming cost V 3 bases and J 5 bases; bases outside gene matches: 12. Germline V CDR1 and CDR2: MDHEN, SYDVKM.

This clone was recorded many times. This sequence joins TRBV11-2 and TRBJ1-4; 7 nucleotides agree with TRBD1. From germline, CDR1 is SGHAT and CDR2 FQNNGV. V was pared by 4 bases and J by 7 bases, with 9 bases of the junction left unmatched. CDR3 length: 15 residues. The CDR3: CASSSGQVKGEKLFF. DNA for the CDR3: TGTGCCAGCAGCTCCGGACAGGTTAAGGGTGAAAAACTGTTTTTT.